The 30 T cell receptor beta chains listed next were all sequenced from one sample in a study of CXCR3-negative and CXCR3-positive naive CD8 T cells. It was by 5' RACE with UMI labels that the TRB cDNA libraries were prepared. After re-calling the 5' RACE reads, TCRdb lists one entry per CDR3 protein, DNA absent. The sample holds 150,000 or so distinct CDR3 sequences. Sample: naive CXCR3- CD8+ T cells from blood. This sample's subset: CD45RO-CCR7+CD27+CD95- naive CD8+ T cells lacking CXCR3 (TNR3-). The receptor source for this set is a human donor in good health. Some clones in this sample may be carry-over from other donors' samples.

The chain recombines TRBV7-8 with TRBJ1-2; the TCRdb D gene call, TRBD1, has no DNA to confirm it. The CDR3 loop spans 16 amino acids. CDR1 is SGHVS and CDR2 is FQNEAQ in the germline V gene. The CDR3 sequence is CASSFEKQGADYGYTF.

The V gene is TRBV9, the J gene TRBJ2-5; TCRdb outputs TRBD2, but without DNA this stays unchecked. Looked up from germline, CDR1 is SGDLS and CDR2 is YYNGEE. The CDR3 is made up of 17 amino acids. The CDR3 spells CASSVASTGGPQETQYF.

The chain links TRBV7-2 to TRBJ2-7; without DNA, the TCRdb call of TRBD1 cannot be checked. The CDR3 is made up of 16 amino acids. Germline V gene data show CDR1 as SGHTA and CDR2 as FQGNSA. CDR3 sequence reads: CASSLELMTGRHEQYF.

The CDR3 is CASTTAEGRADTQYF. This chain uses TRBV7-9 with TRBJ2-3; with no DNA, the TCRdb D assignment of TRBD2 cannot be verified. The CDR3 consists of 15 residues. Looked up from germline, CDR1 is SEHNR and CDR2 is FQNEAQ (reference sequence).

The V call is TRBV11-2, the J call TRBJ2-1; TCRdb calls TRBD1, which cannot be checked without DNA. CDR1 is SGHAT and CDR2 is FQNNGV in the germline V gene. The CDR3 has 14 amino acids. CDR3 amino acids: CASSHIGGYNEQFF.

The chain carries TRBV18 and TRBJ2-3. The CDR3 consists of 15 residues. CDR1 is KGHSH, CDR2 LQKENI, per germline. The CDR3: CASSVTDWSTDTQYF. The complete variable domain, with remaining parts taken from reference TRBV18 and TRBJ2-3, reads NAGVMQNPRHLVRRRGQEARLRCSPMKGHSHVYWYRQLPEEGLKFMVYLQKENIIDESGMPKERFSAEFPKEGPSILRIQQVVRGDSAAYFCASSVTDWSTDTQYFGPGTRLTVL.

This chain uses TRBV4-2 with TRBJ2-7; TCRdb's assignment of TRBD1 cannot be checked, as there is no DNA. From germline, CDR1 is LGHNA and CDR2 YNFKEQ. The CDR3 is made up of 14 amino acids. The CDR3: CASSHLRDSYEQYF.

The chain uses TRBV7-8 and TRBJ2-3. Germline-derived CDR1 and CDR2 are SGHVS and FQNEAQ. This CDR3 is built from 15 residues. The CDR3 protein is CASSLGYSPTDTQYF.

The rearrangement uses TRBV7-9 and TRBJ2-7. This CDR3 is built from 12 residues. The germline CDR1 and CDR2 sequences are SEHNR and FQNEAQ (reference sequence). The chain's CDR3 is CASMAIGDEQYF.

This sequence joins TRBV7-9 and TRBJ2-4; there is no DNA to check the TCRdb D call of TRBD2. This CDR3 spans 21 amino acids. Germline V gives CDR1 SEHNR, CDR2 FQNEAQ (reference sequence). Here the CDR3 reads CASAGEAGDPSGWLAKNIQYF.

The V call is TRBV13, the J call TRBJ2-3; the TCRdb D gene call, TRBD2, has no DNA to confirm it. The CDR3 is 17 residues long. From germline, CDR1 is PRHDT and CDR2 FYEKMQ (reference sequence). This CDR3 is CASSGGLAGPRRNTQYF.

The rearrangement uses TRBV13 and TRBJ1-6; TCRdb's assignment of TRBD1 cannot be checked, as there is no DNA. CDR1 and CDR2 (germline): PRHDT, FYEKMQ (reference sequence). The CDR3 is 15 amino acids. The CDR3 here is CASSPWDRGNSPLHF.

The genes are TRBV20-1 and TRBJ2-7. The length of the CDR3 is 11 residues. Germline V gives CDR1 DFQATT, CDR2 SNEGSKA (reference sequence). The CDR3 reads CSAREPYEQYF.

The J gene is TRBJ2-7, the V gene TRBV28. The CDR3 has 16 amino acids. The V gene's germline CDR1 is MDHEN and CDR2 SYDVKM. CDR3 protein: CASSSPRGQGSYEQYF. Together with reference TRBV28 and TRBJ2-7, the CDR3 gives the full variable domain: DVKVTQSSRYLVKRTGEKVFLECVQDMDHENMFWYRQDPGLGLRLIYFSYDVKMKEKGDIPEGYSVSREKKERFSLILESASTNQTSMYLCASSSPRGQGSYEQYFGPGTRLTVT.

This sequence joins TRBV15 and TRBJ1-2; absent DNA, TCRdb's TRBD1 call cannot be checked. The CDR3 has 16 residues. Germline V gene lookup returns CDR1 LNHNV and CDR2 YYDKDF (reference sequence). CDR3: CATSRDLWGGVEGYTF.

V usage is TRBV24-1 and J usage is TRBJ2-1; lacking DNA, the TRBD2 call made by TCRdb goes unchecked. Germline V lookup: CDR1 KGHDR, CDR2 SFDVKD. The CDR3 is 17 amino acids. CDR3 region: CATSDSVISGSPNEQFF.

The chain employs TRBV5-5 and TRBJ2-5; TCRdb reports TRBD1, a call that lacks DNA to check it against. Germline assignment: CDR1 SGHKS and CDR2 YYEKEE (reference sequence). The CDR3 is 13 amino acids. CDR3 in amino acids: CASSHDREETQYF.

The chain carries TRBV4-1 and TRBJ1-2; the D call of TRBD1 rests on TCRdb alone, since no DNA is present to check it. The CDR3 length is 15 residues. Per germline, CDR1 MGHRA and CDR2 YSYEKL. The CDR3 loop reads CASSQDPGGGYGYTF.

The CDR3: CATTGAGSMNTEAFF. The chain employs TRBV28 and TRBJ1-1; there is no DNA to check the TCRdb D call of TRBD1. This CDR3 contains 15 residues. Germline V gives CDR1 MDHEN, CDR2 SYDVKM.

The genes are TRBV14 and TRBJ1-1. Germline CDR1 is SGHDN and CDR2 is FVKESK. The CDR3 extends over 13 amino acids. The CDR3 loop is CATRVAMNTEAFF.

The chain combines TRBV20-1 with TRBJ2-1; TCRdb calls TRBD2, which cannot be checked without DNA. Germline assignment: CDR1 DFQATT and CDR2 SNEGSKA (reference sequence). This CDR3 comprises 17 residues. The CDR3: CSATLVGAANSYNEQFF.

The genes are TRBV7-2 and TRBJ1-1. The V gene's germline CDR1 is SGHTA and CDR2 FQGNSA. This CDR3 is built from 15 residues. CDR3 region: CASSLEPGGIGEAFF.

The chain combines TRBV20-1 with TRBJ2-7; without DNA, the TCRdb call of TRBD2 cannot be checked. Germline-derived CDR1 and CDR2 are DFQATT and SNEGSKA (reference sequence). This CDR3 is built from 15 residues. The CDR3 loop is CSAPRTSGSRYEQYF.

This chain links TRBV29-1 with TRBJ2-5; with no DNA, the TCRdb D assignment of TRBD1 cannot be verified. The CDR3 covers 14 residues. Per germline, CDR1 SQVTM and CDR2 ANQGSEA. CDR3 in amino acids: CSLGTGPSQETQYF.

The chain couples TRBV10-3 to TRBJ2-7. The germline V gene encodes CDR1 ENHRY and CDR2 SYGVKD. This CDR3 contains 12 residues. CDR3 sequence: CAISESLIEQYF.

The chain employs TRBV20-1 and TRBJ2-5; the D gene TCRdb calls, TRBD2, cannot be checked with no DNA. The CDR3 has 13 amino acids. Germline-derived CDR1 and CDR2 are DFQATT and SNEGSKA (reference sequence). CDR3 sequence: CSARGRLSETQYF.

V gene TRBV7-9 combines with J gene TRBJ1-1; as DNA is missing, the TRBD1 call by TCRdb cannot be tested. CDR1 is SEHNR, CDR2 FQNEAQ, per germline (reference sequence). This CDR3 is built from 16 residues. The CDR3 spells CASSPGQTNMNTEAFF.

V and J are TRBV6-5 and TRBJ2-7; there is no DNA to check the TCRdb D call of TRBD1. CDR1 is MNHEY and CDR2 is SVGAGI in the germline V gene. The CDR3 is 13 amino acids. This CDR3 is CASSYKDSYEQYF.

V is TRBV28 and J is TRBJ1-2. The V gene's germline CDR1 is MDHEN and CDR2 SYDVKM. The CDR3 contains 15 residues. The CDR3: CASTPQLKANYGYTF.

The chain links TRBV5-5 to TRBJ2-7. CDR1 is SGHKS and CDR2 is YYEKEE in the germline V gene (reference sequence). The CDR3 runs to 12 residues. The CDR3 loop reads CASSSTASEQYF.